These 23 T cell receptor beta chains originate from one sample sequenced in a study of T cell responses to AZD1222 COVID-19 vaccine. The data were produced by immunoSEQ multiplex PCR, yet TCRdb's version contains in-frame clones alone and is incomplete. The table records some 200,000 clones, roughly 94% of them present only once. Sequences were derived from peripheral blood, sampled 28 days after the second dose of the MenACWY control vaccine. The receptor source for this set is an adult who received the MenACWY meningococcal vaccine as a control.

The CDR3 region is CAWSRFGEQYF. CDR3 sequence (DNA): TGTGCCTGGAGTCGGTTTGGCGAGCAGTACTTC. The chain combines TRBV30 with TRBJ2-7; D gene ambiguous. V was pared by 2 bases and J by 6 bases, with 8 bases between. This CDR3 is built from 11 residues. Germline CDR1 reads GTSNPN; CDR2 reads SVGIG (reference sequence).

This sequence joins TRBV4-1 and TRBJ2-7, with 8 bases matching TRBD1. Trimming cost V 2 bases and J 3 bases; bases outside gene matches: 9. The germline V gene has CDR1 MGHRA and CDR2 YSYEKL. This CDR3 has 16 amino acids. The CDR3 here is CASSQFDRGLRYEQYF. CDR3 bases: TGCGCCAGCAGCCAATTCGACAGGGGCCTTCGCTACGAGCAGTACTTC.

The rearrangement links TRBV28 to TRBJ2-2; tentatively, D is TRBD1 (5 bases). Trimming stripped 7 bases from V and 1 base from J, with 13 bases between. This CDR3 comprises 15 residues. From germline, CDR1 is MDHEN and CDR2 SYDVKM. The CDR3 sequence: CASTPPTGNTGELFF. CDR3 bases: TGTGCCAGCACCCCCCCCACAGGGAACACCGGGGAGCTGTTTTTT.

J is TRBJ1-1 and V is TRBV2; possibly TRBD1 for D (6 bases). CDR1 is SNHLY and CDR2 is FYNNEI in the germline V gene. The CDR3 extends over 15 amino acids. V was shortened by 8 bases and J by 3 bases, with 19 bases between the two germline ends. Here the CDR3 DNA reads TGTGCCAGCGGGGGGCTGGGGGGAAGAGACACTGAAGCTTTCTTT. Residues: CASGGLGGRDTEAFF.

The chain employs TRBV5-5 and TRBJ2-5; 7 bases are a match to TRBD2. The V and J ends lost 1 base and 5 bases, in that order; junction bases with no gene match: 17. The CDR3 is made up of 18 amino acids. The germline gives CDR1 SGHKS, CDR2 YYEKEE (reference sequence). Here the CDR3 DNA reads TGTGCCAGCAGCTTGTGGGGTGGACTAGATCATCCTTGGGAGACCCAGTACTTC. Translating it yields CASSLWGGLDHPWETQYF.

This chain joins TRBV12-2 and TRBJ2-7; the table assigns TRBD2, which was not confirmed against the DNA. TRBV12-2 is reported as a pseudogene. CDR3 size: 19 residues. CDR3 nucleotide sequence: TGTGCAAGTCGCTTAGAGACTAGCGGGGGGCTATACCCCCCCTACGAGCAGTACTTC. This codes for CASRLETSGGLYPPYEQYF.

The chain carries TRBV5-4 and TRBJ1-1; TRBD1 might be the D (6 bases). The CDR3 contains 18 residues. CDR1 and CDR2 (germline): SGHNT, YYREEE (reference sequence). The ends were cut back, 4 bases at V and 6 bases at J, with 28 bases in the middle. CDR3 nucleotides: TGTGCCAGCAGCCCAGGGACATCAAGGTCCGGTCGAGGAGCTGAAGCTTTCTTT. This encodes CASSPGTSRSGRGAEAFF.

This chain joins TRBV29-1 and TRBJ1-1; 8 bases agree with TRBD1. Germline assignment: CDR1 SQVTM and CDR2 ANQGSEA. V was clipped by 6 bases and J by 1 base; unmatched bases: 4. This CDR3 comprises 13 residues. CDR3 coding DNA: TGCAGCGTGGACAGGGATACGAACACTGAAGCTTTCTTT. Its translation is CSVDRDTNTEAFF.

This chain joins TRBV18 and TRBJ2-3, with 12 positions matching TRBD2. The V gene end was trimmed by 4 bases and the J gene end by 5 bases; junction bases not matched to a gene: 4. The CDR3 is 15 residues long. The V gene's germline CDR1 is KGHSH and CDR2 LQKENI. The DNA of the CDR3 is TGTGCCAGCTCACGGCCTAGCGGGAGGGGAGATACGCAGTATTTT. Translating it yields CASSRPSGRGDTQYF.

This chain connects TRBV19 to TRBJ2-7; TRBD2 agrees at 10 bases. This CDR3 comprises 15 residues. The trim removed 2 bases at V and 3 bases at J, leaving 4 bases unmatched. Per germline, CDR1 LNHDA and CDR2 SQIVND (reference sequence). The CDR3 sequence is CASSIKLAGIYEQYF. The CDR3 DNA reads TGTGCCAGTAGTATAAAACTAGCGGGGATCTACGAGCAGTACTTC.

This rearrangement joins TRBV2 to TRBJ1-6; possibly TRBD1 for D (6 bases). Per germline, CDR1 SNHLY and CDR2 FYNNEI. The CDR3 is made up of 12 amino acids. The V end lost 4 bases, the J end lost 11 bases, and 9 bases lay between the germline ends. CDR3 amino acids: CASSAGGTPLHF. CDR3 sequence (DNA): TGTGCCAGCAGTGCTGGGGGCACACCCCTCCACTTT.

This clone showed up just once. The rearrangement uses TRBV5-4 and TRBJ1-5; 9 positions match TRBD1. CDR1 is SGHNT and CDR2 is YYREEE in the germline V gene (reference sequence). The CDR3 spans 17 residues. J gave up 3 bases and V 0 bases, and 7 bases lay outside the gene matches. CDR3: CASSLGPGTGYNQPQHF. In DNA, the CDR3 is TGTGCCAGCAGCTTGGGCCCGGGGACAGGGTACAATCAGCCCCAGCATTTT. The variable domain in full, with the rest retrieved from reference TRBV5-4 and TRBJ1-5, is ETGVTQSPTHLIKTRGQQVTLRCSSQSGHNTVSWYQQALGQGPQFIFQYYREEENGRGNFPPRFSGLQFPNYSSELNVNALELDDSALYLCASSLGPGTGYNQPQHFGDGTRLSIL.

The rearrangement uses TRBV11-2 and TRBJ1-4; D might be TRBD1 (5 bases). V was pared by 1 base and J by 10 bases, with 22 bases between. CDR1 is SGHAT and CDR2 is FQNNGV in the germline V gene. The CDR3 is 17 amino acids. The CDR3 DNA sequence: TGTGCCAGCAGCTTAGGGGACGGGACTCCCCTCAAGAGAAAACTGTTTTTT. The encoded protein is CASSLGDGTPLKRKLFF. The complete variable domain, with remaining parts taken from reference TRBV11-2 and TRBJ1-4, reads EAGVAQSPRYKIIEKRQSVAFWCNPISGHATLYWYQQILGQGPKLLIQFQNNGVVDDSQLPKDRFSAERLKGVDSTLKIQPAKLEDSAVYLCASSLGDGTPLKRKLFFGSGTQLSVL.

The V call is TRBV5-1, the J call TRBJ1-5; TRBD1 matches 10 bases. Germline lookup yields CDR1 SGHRS and CDR2 YFSETQ. This CDR3 has 14 residues. Trimming removed 4 bases from V and 5 bases from J; junction bases left unmatched: 3. This chain's CDR3 is CASSDGTGDQPQHF. The CDR3 bases are TGCGCCAGCAGCGATGGGACAGGGGATCAGCCCCAGCATTTT. Combining the CDR3 with reference TRBV5-1 and TRBJ1-5 gives the whole variable domain KAGVTQTPRYLIKTRGQQVTLSCSPISGHRSVSWYQQTPGQGLQFLFEYFSETQRNKGNFPGRFSGRQFSNSRSEMNVSTLELGDSALYLCASSDGTGDQPQHFGDGTRLSIL.

The chain employs TRBV7-6 and TRBJ2-1, with 7 bases lining up with TRBD2. J was trimmed by 8 bases and V by 8 bases; bases with no gene match: 12. Per germline, CDR1 SGHVS and CDR2 FNYEAQ. The CDR3 covers 14 residues. CDR3 coding DNA: TGTGCCAGCCTTAAGGGAGGGGCCATGGATGAGCAGTTCTTC. Translation gives CASLKGGAMDEQFF. Based on the CDR3 plus reference TRBV7-6 and TRBJ2-1, the full variable domain is GAGVSQSPRYKVTKRGQDVALRCDPISGHVSLYWYRQALGQGPEFLTYFNYEAQQDKSGLPNDRFSAERPEGSISTLTIQRTEQRDSAMYRCASLKGGAMDEQFFGPGTRLTVL.

This chain joins TRBV7-9 and TRBJ2-7; no reliable D call. CDR3 length equals 14 residues. Trimming shortened V by 2 bases and J by 3 bases, and 11 bases separated the two germline ends. Germline loops: CDR1 SEHNR, CDR2 FQNEAQ (reference sequence). The CDR3 nucleotides read TGTGCCAGCAGCTTAACGGGCCGGGTCTACGAGCAGTACTTC. It specifies CASSLTGRVYEQYF.

The V call is TRBV7-8, the J call TRBJ2-2, with 7 bases aligning to TRBD2. The CDR3 contains 15 residues. The V and J ends lost 0 bases and 4 bases, in that order; junction bases with no gene match: 2. Germline values: CDR1 SGHVS, CDR2 FQNEAQ. The CDR3 sequence: CASSLAGGTTGELFF. The CDR3 DNA sequence: TGTGCCAGCAGCTTAGCGGGAGGGACCACCGGGGAGCTGTTTTTT.

The rearrangement links TRBV24-1 to TRBJ2-2; TRBD1 matches 7 bases. The J segment lost 1 base and the V segment lost 3 bases, leaving 4 bases of the junction unmatched. Germline V gene data show CDR1 as KGHDR and CDR2 as SFDVKD. The CDR3 has 16 residues. The CDR3 region is CATSDIGTVNTGELFF. The CDR3, as DNA: TGTGCCACCAGTGATATCGGGACAGTGAACACCGGGGAGCTGTTTTTT.

The chain uses TRBV24-1 and TRBJ2-3; TRBD1 aligns across 9 bases. V dropped 5 bases and J dropped 0; count of bases not matched to a gene: 5. CDR1 is KGHDR and CDR2 is SFDVKD in the germline V gene. This CDR3 is 16 amino acids long. The CDR3 sequence: CATSARDRASTDTQYF. In DNA, the CDR3 is TGTGCCACCAGTGCTCGGGACAGGGCGAGCACAGATACGCAGTATTTT.

J is TRBJ1-6 and V is TRBV19; possibly TRBD1 for D (5 bases). Trimming stripped 7 bases from V and 10 bases from J, with 17 bases between. CDR1 is LNHDA, CDR2 SQIVND, per germline (reference sequence). This CDR3 is built from 14 residues. CDR3 amino acids: CASTRGRVDSPLHF. The DNA of the CDR3 is TGTGCCAGTACCCGGGGGAGGGTGGACTCACCCCTCCACTTT.

This chain joins TRBV19 and TRBJ1-2; D is ambiguous. The CDR3 has 17 amino acids. The V end was cut by 7 bases, the J end by 0 bases, with 21 bases between. The germline CDR1 and CDR2 sequences are LNHDA and SQIVND (reference sequence). The CDR3 sequence is CASKSPGQEVANYGYTF. DNA for the CDR3: TGTGCCAGTAAAAGTCCCGGGCAGGAGGTCGCTAACTATGGCTACACCTTC.

The chain joins TRBV6-5 to TRBJ1-5; D not certain. CDR1 and CDR2 from the germline V gene are MNHEY and SVGAGI. V lost 8 bases and J 4 bases, leaving 9 bases between the germline ends. The CDR3 is made up of 12 amino acids. The CDR3 DNA reads TGTGCCAGCGCCTTATCGAATCAGCCCCAGCATTTT. Translation gives CASALSNQPQHF.

The DNA of the CDR3 is TGTGCCAGCAGCTGGACTAGGTCGAACACCGGGGAGCTGTTTTTT. Amino acids: CASSWTRSNTGELFF. This chain connects TRBV7-2 to TRBJ2-2; 7 bases are a match to TRBD2. The CDR3 sequence is 15 residues long. In germline, CDR1 is SGHTA, CDR2 FQGNSA. Trimming at V came to 4 bases and at J to 0 bases, leaving 2 bases not matched to a gene. Based on the CDR3 plus reference TRBV7-2 and TRBJ2-2, the full variable domain is GAGVSQSPSNKVTEKGKDVELRCDPISGHTALYWYRQSLGQGLEFLIYFQGNSAPDKSGLPSDRFSAERTGGSVSTLTIQRTQQEDSAVYLCASSWTRSNTGELFFGEGSRLTVL.